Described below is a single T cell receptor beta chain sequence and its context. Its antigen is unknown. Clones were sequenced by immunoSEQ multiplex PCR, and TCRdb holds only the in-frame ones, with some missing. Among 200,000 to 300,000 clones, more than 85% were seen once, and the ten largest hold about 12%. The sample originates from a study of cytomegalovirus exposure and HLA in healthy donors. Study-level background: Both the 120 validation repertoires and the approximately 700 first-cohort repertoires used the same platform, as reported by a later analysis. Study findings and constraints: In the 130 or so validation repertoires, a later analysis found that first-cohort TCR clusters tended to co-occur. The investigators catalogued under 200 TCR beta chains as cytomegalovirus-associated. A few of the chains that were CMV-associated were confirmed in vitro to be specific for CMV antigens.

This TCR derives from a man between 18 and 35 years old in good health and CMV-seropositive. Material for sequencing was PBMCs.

CDR3 amino acids: CASSLRAGGSSYGYTF. Here the CDR3 DNA reads TGTGCCAGCAGTTTAAGGGCTGGGGGCAGCTCCTATGGCTACACCTTC. The chain recombines TRBV27 with TRBJ1-2; tentative D call: TRBD1 (6 bases). The V end was cut by 2 bases, the J end by 4 bases, with 17 bases between. The CDR3 is 16 amino acids. CDR1 and CDR2 from the germline V gene are MNHEY and SMNVEV (reference sequence).